Below are 30 T cell receptor beta chains sequenced from a single sample in a study of blood T cell repertoires in COVID-19. This table comes from immunoSEQ multiplex PCR, and its TCRdb copy is limited to in-frame clones, with some not included. The table has fewer than 300,000 clones, 80% to 90% seen once; the top ten hold around 0.84%. The sequenced material came from peripheral blood. The receptor set was obtained from a man aged 25-45 years with acute or convalescent COVID-19.

The chain is built from TRBV5-1 and TRBJ2-2, with D possibly TRBD1 on 7 matching bases. The CDR3 loop spans 16 amino acids. V was trimmed by 4 bases and J by 1 base, leaving 14 bases between them. Germline assignment: CDR1 SGHRS and CDR2 YFSETQ. This chain's CDR3 is CASSLGRQGNTGELFF. CDR3 bases: TGCGCCAGCAGCCTCGGGAGACAGGGGAACACCGGGGAGCTGTTTTTT. Full variable domain (missing parts from reference TRBV5-1 and TRBJ2-2): KAGVTQTPRYLIKTRGQQVTLSCSPISGHRSVSWYQQTPGQGLQFLFEYFSETQRNKGNFPGRFSGRQFSNSRSEMNVSTLELGDSALYLCASSLGRQGNTGELFFGEGSRLTVL.

The chain uses TRBV11-2 and TRBJ1-2; D is undetermined. The germline gives CDR1 SGHAT, CDR2 FQNNGV. This CDR3 has 13 residues. Trimming stripped 1 base from V and 6 bases from J, with 9 bases between. The DNA for the CDR3 is TGTGCCAGCAGCTTAGGGAGAGGGAATGGCTACACCTTC. Protein: CASSLGRGNGYTF.

The chain couples TRBV19 to TRBJ1-1; D perhaps matches TRBD1 (5 bases). This CDR3 region has 14 residues. Deletions cut 7 bases from V and 4 bases from J, with 16 bases between. CDR1 and CDR2 from the germline V gene are LNHDA and SQIVND (reference sequence). The CDR3 DNA reads as TGTGCCAGTAAGTGGGGCGAAAGCCCCACTGAAGCTTTCTTT. This gives the protein CASKWGESPTEAFF.

V gene TRBV28 combines with J gene TRBJ1-5; D gene uncertain. Germline V gene sequence: CDR1 MDHEN, CDR2 SYDVKM. V lost 1 base and J lost 6, with 4 bases in between. This CDR3 spans 12 amino acids. Here the CDR3 DNA reads TGTGCCAGCAGTTTATCCTTTCAGCCCCAGCATTTT. Amino acid sequence: CASSLSFQPQHF.

The V and J genes are TRBV30 and TRBJ1-1; TRBD1 aligns across 8 bases. Unmatched junction bases numbered 1, after V lost 3 bases and J lost 10 bases. Germline V CDR1 and CDR2: GTSNPN, SVGIG (reference sequence). There are 10 residues in the CDR3. The CDR3, as DNA: TGTGCCTGGAGCGACAGGGGAGCTTTCTTT. This encodes CAWSDRGAFF.

This clone has a single count. J is TRBJ2-7 and V is TRBV11-3; possible D gene TRBD2, 5 bases. CDR1 and CDR2 (germline): SGHNT, YENEEA. The CDR3 is 15 amino acids. Trimming took 4 bases from V and 0 from J, leaving 13 bases between them. This chain's CDR3 is CASSSAGRVSYEQYF. CDR3 coding DNA: TGTGCCAGCAGCTCCGCGGGTCGAGTCTCCTACGAGCAGTACTTC.

The J gene is TRBJ2-3, the V gene TRBV2; 10 bases line up with TRBD2. Germline V gene lookup returns CDR1 SNHLY and CDR2 FYNNEI. This CDR3 comprises 15 residues. Trimming took 6 bases from V and 5 from J; bases not matched to a gene: 8. CDR3 region: CASRAVRLAGDTQYF. Written as DNA, the CDR3 is TGTGCCAGCAGGGCAGTACGACTAGCGGGAGATACGCAGTATTTT.

The chain joins TRBV29-1 to TRBJ1-2; D is undetermined. This CDR3 is 11 amino acids long. V lost 7 bases and J lost 10, with 16 bases in between. CDR1 and CDR2 from the germline V gene are SQVTM and ANQGSEA. DNA of the CDR3: TGCAGCGCCCCTGGGCCGGTGACCTACACCTTC. Protein: CSAPGPVTYTF.

V is TRBV5-1 and J is TRBJ2-7, with 9 bases lining up with TRBD1. Unmatched junction bases numbered 7, after V lost 4 bases and J lost 5 bases. Germline CDR1 reads SGHRS; CDR2 reads YFSETQ. The CDR3 has 14 amino acids. Here the CDR3 reads CASSGGTGFHEQYF. CDR3 bases: TGCGCCAGCAGCGGGGGGACAGGGTTCCACGAGCAGTACTTC. Drawing the rest from reference TRBV5-1 and TRBJ2-7, the complete variable domain is KAGVTQTPRYLIKTRGQQVTLSCSPISGHRSVSWYQQTPGQGLQFLFEYFSETQRNKGNFPGRFSGRQFSNSRSEMNVSTLELGDSALYLCASSGGTGFHEQYFGPGTRLTVT.

The chain carries TRBV18 and TRBJ2-7; TRBD1 aligns across 10 bases. Germline assignment: CDR1 KGHSH and CDR2 LQKENI. V lost 3 bases to trimming and J lost 1 base; unmatched junction nucleotides: 6. This CDR3 has 16 amino acids. CDR3 DNA: TGTGCCAGCTCACCCCAAGGGGACAGGGGATCCTACGAGCAGTACTTC. Translating gives CASSPQGDRGSYEQYF.

This clone occurred once. The chain joins TRBV7-3 to TRBJ2-3; 11 nucleotides align to TRBD1. From germline, CDR1 is SGHTA and CDR2 FQGTGA. CDR3 length equals 15 residues. Unmatched junction bases numbered 5, after V lost 5 bases and J lost 4 bases. Written as DNA, the CDR3 is TGTGCCAGCAGCACCACGGACAGGGGGCCAGATACGCAGTATTTT. This sequence encodes CASSTTDRGPDTQYF.

This clone occurred a few times. V usage is TRBV28 and J usage is TRBJ2-7, with 8 positions matching TRBD2. J gave up 5 bases and V 6 bases, and 18 bases lay outside the gene matches. Germline V lookup: CDR1 MDHEN, CDR2 SYDVKM. The CDR3 is 17 amino acids. CDR3 region: CASRDSFGTSRNHEQYF. In DNA form, the CDR3 reads TGTGCCAGCAGGGACAGTTTCGGGACTAGTCGTAACCACGAGCAGTACTTC.

V is TRBV7-3 and J is TRBJ2-1; D might be TRBD2 (6 bases). Trimming pared 2 bases from V and 10 bases from J, leaving 15 bases between. The CDR3 contains 14 residues. In germline, CDR1 is SGHTA, CDR2 FQGTGA. CDR3 in DNA: TGTGCCAGCAGCTTAGGGACTCCCGACGCGGAGCAGTTCTTC. Translation: CASSLGTPDAEQFF. Complete variable domain (other parts from reference TRBV7-3 and TRBJ2-1): GAGVSQTPSNKVTEKGKYVELRCDPISGHTALYWYRQSLGQGPEFLIYFQGTGAADDSGLPNDRFFAVRPEGSVSTLKIQRTERGDSAVYLCASSLGTPDAEQFFGPGTRLTVL.

The rearrangement links TRBV7-3 to TRBJ2-7; 9 bases agree with TRBD2. This CDR3 is 15 amino acids long. The germline V gene encodes CDR1 SGHTA and CDR2 FQGTGA. The junction had 7 bases not matched to a gene; V was cut back by 2 bases and J by 5 bases. The CDR3 here is CASSLLRGGLHEQYF. CDR3 nucleotide sequence: TGTGCCAGCAGCTTATTGCGGGGGGGCCTCCACGAGCAGTACTTC. The variable domain in full, completed from reference TRBV7-3 and TRBJ2-7, reads GAGVSQTPSNKVTEKGKYVELRCDPISGHTALYWYRQSLGQGPEFLIYFQGTGAADDSGLPNDRFFAVRPEGSVSTLKIQRTERGDSAVYLCASSLLRGGLHEQYFGPGTRLTVT.

This chain uses TRBV5-1 with TRBJ2-5; the D gene is possibly TRBD1 (6 bases). CDR1 and CDR2 from the germline V gene are SGHRS and YFSETQ. V lost 1 base and J lost 0, with 13 bases in between. The CDR3 sequence is 16 residues long. The CDR3 here is CASSLRSRGDQETQYF. DNA of the CDR3: TGCGCCAGCAGCTTGAGAAGCAGGGGCGACCAAGAGACCCAGTACTTC. Variable domain in full (rest from reference TRBV5-1 and TRBJ2-5): KAGVTQTPRYLIKTRGQQVTLSCSPISGHRSVSWYQQTPGQGLQFLFEYFSETQRNKGNFPGRFSGRQFSNSRSEMNVSTLELGDSALYLCASSLRSRGDQETQYFGPGTRLLVL.

This chain connects TRBV19 to TRBJ1-2, with TRBD1 matching over 11 bases. Germline CDR1 reads LNHDA; CDR2 reads SQIVND (reference sequence). The CDR3 totals 14 residues. The J segment lost 6 bases and the V segment lost 5 bases, leaving 5 bases of the junction unmatched. The CDR3 protein is CASSPRTGGDGYTF. DNA of the CDR3: TGTGCCAGTAGTCCACGGACAGGGGGCGATGGCTACACCTTC. The entire variable domain, with the rest obtained from reference TRBV19 and TRBJ1-2, is as follows: DGGITQSPKYLFRKEGQNVTLSCEQNLNHDAMYWYRQDPGQGLRLIYYSQIVNDFQKGDIAEGYSVSREKKESFPLTVTSAQKNPTAFYLCASSPRTGGDGYTFGSGTRLTVV.

The chain links TRBV7-2 to TRBJ1-5; D is uncertain. V dropped 4 bases and J dropped 4 bases, with 17 bases sitting between them. Germline V CDR1 and CDR2: SGHTA, FQGNSA. The CDR3 runs 16 residues. The CDR3 sequence: CASSSSSVLLNQPQHF. The CDR3 DNA is TGTGCCAGCAGCTCCTCGTCAGTGTTATTAAATCAGCCCCAGCATTTT. Full variable domain (missing parts from reference TRBV7-2 and TRBJ1-5): GAGVSQSPSNKVTEKGKDVELRCDPISGHTALYWYRQSLGQGLEFLIYFQGNSAPDKSGLPSDRFSAERTGGSVSTLTIQRTQQEDSAVYLCASSSSSVLLNQPQHFGDGTRLSIL.

The DNA for the CDR3 is TGTGCCAGCAGTGAGGCAAATCAGCCCCAGCATTTT. This gives the protein CASSEANQPQHF. The V gene is TRBV25-1, the J gene TRBJ1-5; D unresolved. The CDR3 length is 12 residues. V was shortened by 3 bases and J by 4 bases, with 4 bases between the two germline ends. Germline CDR1 MGHDK, CDR2 SYGVNS.

This rearrangement joins TRBV18 to TRBJ1-2, with TRBD1 identical over 7 bases. Per the germline V gene, CDR1 is KGHSH and CDR2 is LQKENI. CDR3 length: 15 amino acids. V shed 2 bases and J 4 bases; nucleotides not matched to a gene: 7. The CDR3 sequence is CASSPSQGHGYGYTF. The CDR3 DNA reads TGTGCCAGCTCACCATCACAGGGGCACGGCTATGGCTACACCTTC.

The chain carries TRBV5-1 and TRBJ2-3; TRBD2 aligns across 8 bases. The germline V gene has CDR1 SGHRS and CDR2 YFSETQ. Trimming removed 9 bases from V and 4 bases from J; junction bases left unmatched: 10. The CDR3 is 14 residues long. The CDR3 reads CATSGSGGPDTQYF. In nucleotides, the CDR3 is TGCGCCACCTCAGGGTCGGGGGGGCCAGATACGCAGTATTTT.

The genes are TRBV14 and TRBJ2-5, with 8 bases fitting TRBD1. Trimming took 5 bases from V and 2 from J; bases not matched to a gene: 4. Germline CDR1 and CDR2: SGHDN and FVKESK. The CDR3 has 14 amino acids. The CDR3 sequence: CASSYTGGQETQYF. The CDR3 coding sequence is TGTGCCAGCAGCTACACAGGGGGACAAGAGACCCAGTACTTC.

Only one count was recorded for this clone. The chain is built from TRBV5-1 and TRBJ2-3; 9 positions match TRBD1. Germline V gene lookup returns CDR1 SGHRS and CDR2 YFSETQ. V lost 2 bases to trimming and J lost 1 base; unmatched junction nucleotides: 5. The CDR3 covers 16 residues. This CDR3 reads CASSFRQGGGTDTQYF. CDR3 coding DNA: TGCGCCAGCAGCTTTCGACAGGGGGGAGGCACAGATACGCAGTATTTT. Full variable domain (missing parts from reference TRBV5-1 and TRBJ2-3): KAGVTQTPRYLIKTRGQQVTLSCSPISGHRSVSWYQQTPGQGLQFLFEYFSETQRNKGNFPGRFSGRQFSNSRSEMNVSTLELGDSALYLCASSFRQGGGTDTQYFGPGTRLTVL.

The chain employs TRBV19 and TRBJ2-1; TRBD1 matches at 8 bases. V dropped 0 bases and J dropped 8; count of bases not matched to a gene: 12. This CDR3 region has 17 residues. Germline V gene lookup returns CDR1 LNHDA and CDR2 SQIVND (reference sequence). CDR3 sequence (DNA): TGTGCCAGTAGTATAGACGGCAGGGGGCGTTTTATCGATGAGCAGTTCTTC. Translated: CASSIDGRGRFIDEQFF.

This chain connects TRBV15 to TRBJ2-5; a possible D gene is TRBD1 (5 bases). The length of the CDR3 is 16 residues. V was cut by 1 base and J by 4 bases, with 16 bases left in between. Germline CDR1 and CDR2: LNHNV and YYDKDF (reference sequence). The CDR3: CATSRAPRQGAETQYF. CDR3 nucleotides: TGTGCCACCAGCAGAGCCCCCAGACAAGGGGCAGAGACCCAGTACTTC.

V is TRBV9 and J is TRBJ2-6, with 9 bases fitting TRBD1. The CDR3 length is 18 residues. V was clipped by 2 bases and J by 0 bases; unmatched bases: 6. Germline CDR1 is SGDLS and CDR2 is YYNGEE. The CDR3 DNA reads TGTGCCAGCAGCGTGACGACAGGGGGAACCTCTGGGGCCAACGTCCTGACTTTC. Encoded protein: CASSVTTGGTSGANVLTF.

The chain couples TRBV27 to TRBJ1-5, with a tentative D call TRBD1 (5 bases). CDR1 and CDR2 from the germline V gene are MNHEY and SMNVEV (reference sequence). CDR3 length equals 14 residues. Deletions cut 5 bases from V and 6 bases from J, with 14 bases between. The CDR3 nucleotides read TGTGCCAGCAGTCCCGGGCAGGGTAGTCAGCCCCAGCATTTT. Its translation: CASSPGQGSQPQHF.

V is TRBV19 and J is TRBJ1-2; TRBD1 agrees at 7 bases. V trimming: 3 bases; J trimming: 4 bases; junction bases outside the gene matches: 5. The CDR3 has 14 amino acids. Germline V CDR1 and CDR2: LNHDA, SQIVND (reference sequence). The CDR3 region is CASSMDGTVYGYTF. In nucleotides, the CDR3 is TGTGCCAGTAGTATGGACGGGACAGTCTATGGCTACACCTTC.

Only a few counts were recorded for this clone. This chain connects TRBV7-8 to TRBJ2-7; 7 positions agree with TRBD2. CDR3 size: 15 residues. Looked up from germline, CDR1 is SGHVS and CDR2 is FQNEAQ. J lost 2 bases, V lost 2 bases, and 6 bases had no gene match. The CDR3 loop reads CASSLNSGVPYEQYF. Written as DNA, the CDR3 is TGTGCCAGCAGCTTAAACAGCGGGGTCCCCTACGAGCAGTACTTC. The full variable domain, rest sourced from reference TRBV7-8 and TRBJ2-7, is GAGVSQSPRYKVAKRGQDVALRCDPISGHVSLFWYQQALGQGPEFLTYFQNEAQLDKSGLPSDRFFAERPEGSVSTLKIQRTQQEDSAVYLCASSLNSGVPYEQYFGPGTRLTVT.

Worth noting for this clone: Other DNA sequences in this sample translate to the same CDR3. The chain links TRBV5-6 to TRBJ1-5, with D possibly matching TRBD1 (6 bases). The V end lost 1 base, the J end lost 3 bases, and 8 bases lay between the germline ends. Per germline, CDR1 SGHDT and CDR2 YYEEEE. The CDR3 length is 14 residues. The CDR3 loop is CASSLTGPNQPQHF. For the CDR3, the DNA is TGTGCCAGCAGCTTGACAGGGCCCAATCAGCCCCAGCATTTT.

The chain couples TRBV7-9 to TRBJ2-1, with TRBD2 matching 7 bases. This CDR3 has 15 residues. Trimming at V came to 2 bases and at J to 8 bases, leaving 9 bases not matched to a gene. Looked up from germline, CDR1 is SEHNR and CDR2 is FQNEAQ (reference sequence). The CDR3 here is CASSLQGLVGDEQFF. CDR3 DNA sequence: TGTGCCAGCAGCTTACAAGGACTAGTTGGGGATGAGCAGTTCTTC.